This is a list of T cell receptor beta chains from one sample in a study of cytomegalovirus exposure and HLA in healthy donors. Method: immunoSEQ multiplex PCR; TCRdb's copy keeps in-frame clones and lacks some. The sample holds 130,000 to 150,000 clones, approximately 87% seen once. The sample comprised PBMCs. Receptors originate from a man aged 18 to 29 in good health and CMV-seronegative. The CDR3 runs from the conserved cysteine through the conserved F or W. A D gene is named only where the DNA matches it firmly. Part of the rows lack a size; the others show once, few, many or a class for expanded clones.

TRBJ2-2 NA NA TRBV25-1 TGTGCCAGCAGTGAATGGGAGTTATCCACCGGGGAGCTGTTTTTT CASSEWELSTGELFF
TRBJ1-2 TRBD1 NA TRBV7-2 TGTGCCAGCAGCAACCGGGACAGGGCCCAAAATGGCTACACCTTC CASSNRDRAQNGYTF
TRBJ1-4 TRBD1 NA TRBV5-1 TGCGCCAGCAGCGCCGGACAGGGAGGAGGTGAAAAACTGTTTTTT CASSAGQGGGEKLFF
TRBJ1-3 NA NA TRBV5-1 TGCGCCAGCAGCGGAACAGGGATTAACGGAAACACCATATATTTT CASSGTGINGNTIYF
TRBJ2-3 TRBD2 NA TRBV7-8 TGTGCCAGCAGCTCCCTAGCGGGAGGCACAGATACGCAGTATTTT CASSSLAGGTDTQYF
TRBJ1-6 TRBD1 NA TRBV7-9 TGTGCCAGCAGCGTCTCTCAGGGGGCCCCCTATAATTCACCCCTCCACTTT CASSVSQGAPYNSPLHF
TRBJ2-7 NA NA TRBV6-6 TGTGCCAGCAGTAGTCTAGCGTACGAGCAGTACTTC CASSSLAYEQYF
TRBJ2-1 TRBD2 NA TRBV25-1 TGTGCCAGCGGTAGCGGGAGGGCGGATTACAATGAGCAGTTCTTC CASGSGRADYNEQFF
TRBJ1-1 NA NA TRBV6-1 TGTGCCAGCAGTTACGGGTGGCGGTCTTTCTTT CASSYGWRSFF
TRBJ2-1 NA NA TRBV5-1 TGCGCCAGCGCTGCAGGGAATTTCAATGAGCAGTTCTTC CASAAGNFNEQFF
TRBJ2-7 NA NA TRBV10-1 TGCGCCAGCAGTGACGACGGAGACTACGAGCAGTACTTC CASSDDGDYEQYF
TRBJ2-7 TRBD2 NA TRBV10-1 TGCGCCAGCAGTTTAGCGGGAGAGGAGCAGTACTTC CASSLAGEEQYF
TRBJ1-4 TRBD1 NA TRBV4-1 TGCGCCAGCAGCCAAGCCTCTTTTCGACAGGGAATTTCAACTAATGAAAAACTGTTTTTT CASSQASFRQGISTNEKLFF
TRBJ2-3 NA NA TRBV19 TGTGCCAGTAGTAGCCGAACTCCCCGGGAATTGGAGGATACGCAGTATTTT CASSSRTPRELEDTQYF
TRBJ2-3 NA NA TRBV9 TGTGCCAGCAGCGTAGCTATGGTAGGGGTCCCCACAGATACGCAGTATTTT CASSVAMVGVPTDTQYF
TRBJ1-1 NA once TRBV2 TGTGCCAGCAGTTTAGCTGGGGGCGAGGTGATATTGTGGGGAGCTTTCTTT CASSLAGGEVILWGAFF
TRBJ2-7 TRBD2 NA TRBV28 TGTGCCAGCAGTTTATGGATAGCGGGAGGCCACGGAGGGCAGTACTTC CASSLWIAGGHGGQYF
TRBJ2-6 NA NA TRBV6-4 TGTGCCAGCAGTGACTACTCTGGGGCCAACGTCTTGACTTTC CASSDYSGANVLTF
TRBJ2-7 TRBD1 NA TRBV28 TGTGCCAGCAGTTTCTTCCTCGGACAGGCCTTGTACGAGCAGTACTTC CASSFFLGQALYEQYF
TRBJ2-2 NA NA TRBV19 TGTGCCAGTAGTATACGACTGGACTCCTTGAACACCGGGGAGCTGTTTTTT CASSIRLDSLNTGELFF
TRBJ1-1 NA NA TRBV5-1 TGCGCCAGCAGCAGAGGATCAGGGGACACTGAAGCTTTCTTT CASSRGSGDTEAFF
TRBJ2-7 TRBD1 NA TRBV30 TGTGCCTGGAGTGAGGGGGCGGTATCCTACGAGCAGTACTTC CAWSEGAVSYEQYF
TRBJ2-3 NA NA TRBV9 TGTGCCAGCAGCGTATTTTCTAACACAGATACGCAGTATTTT CASSVFSNTDTQYF
TRBJ2-7 TRBD2 NA TRBV30 TGTGCCTGGAATGAGGTAACTAGCGGGGCCTACGAGCAGTACTTC CAWNEVTSGAYEQYF
TRBJ1-5 TRBD1 NA TRBV9 TGTGCCAGCAGTGCGGGACAGGGACGGTATAGCAATCAGCCCCAGCATTTT CASSAGQGRYSNQPQHF
TRBJ2-1 NA NA TRBV21-1 TGTGCCAGCGCTCATGGCAGGGGACCCTACAATGAGCAGTTCTTC CASAHGRGPYNEQFF
TRBJ2-1 NA NA TRBV6-5 TGTGCCAGCAGTTACGGTGGGCGTGGTGAGCAGTTCTTC CASSYGGRGEQFF
TRBJ2-3 TRBD1 NA TRBV30 TGTGCCTGGAGTGCCGACAGGGCGTCGACAGATACGCAGTATTTT CAWSADRASTDTQYF
TRBJ2-7 TRBD1 few TRBV5-1 TGCGCCAGCAGCTTTCAGGGGGCCGACGAGCAGTACTTC CASSFQGADEQYF
TRBJ1-6 NA NA TRBV9 TGTGCCAGCAGCTCGTCGGGGTCCCACGCACCCCTCCACTTT CASSSSGSHAPLHF
TRBJ1-4 TRBD1 NA TRBV7-9 TGTGCCAGCAGCGGGGGACAGGGCTTCCTTGATGAAAAACTGTTTTTT CASSGGQGFLDEKLFF
TRBJ1-1 NA NA TRBV5-4 TGTGCCAGCAGCTTGGAACAGCCGATGAACACTGAAGCTTTCTTT CASSLEQPMNTEAFF
TRBJ2-3 TRBD2 NA TRBV13 TGTGCCAGCGCGGCGGGAGCCAGGGCCGGCACAGATACGCAGTATTTT CASAAGARAGTDTQYF
TRBJ2-2 TRBD1 NA TRBV25-1 TGTGCCAGCAGCGGCGGGACAGGGGATATCGGGGAGCTGTTTTTT CASSGGTGDIGELFF
TRBJ2-1 NA NA TRBV4-3 TGCGCCAGCAGCCAAGTGCGGAGGGGCAATGAGCAGTTCTTC CASSQVRRGNEQFF
TRBJ1-3 TRBD1 NA TRBV5-6 TGTGCCAGCAGTCCACAGGGGTTGGCTGGAAACACCATATATTTT CASSPQGLAGNTIYF
TRBJ2-3 NA NA TRBV9 TGTGCCAGCAGCTCGCCAGGAACCAACCGGGATACGCAGTATTTT CASSSPGTNRDTQYF
TRBJ2-7 NA NA TRBV28 TGTGCCAGCGGCACTGCGGGGGCCTCAAGCTCCTACGAGCAGTACTTC CASGTAGASSSYEQYF
TRBJ2-1 TRBD2 NA TRBV5-1 TGCGCCAGCAGACCTATGGGACTAGCGGGCCTCAAGGAGGACAATGAGCAGTTCTTC CASRPMGLAGLKEDNEQFF
TRBJ2-5 TRBD1 NA TRBV6-5 TGTGCCAGCAGCTCCATGACAGGGCCGGGAGAGACCCAGTACTTC CASSSMTGPGETQYF
TRBJ2-5 NA NA TRBV6-5 TGTGCCAGCAACTCCCCTAGGGAGACCCAGTACTTC CASNSPRETQYF
TRBJ2-5 NA NA TRBV2 TGTGCCAGCAGTGAGGCCTATAGCCAGGGAGAGACCCAGTACTTC CASSEAYSQGETQYF
TRBJ1-1 NA NA TRBV2 TGTGCCAGCAGTAGGCTGCTAGCCGCTGGTGAAGCTTTCTTT CASSRLLAAGEAFF
TRBJ2-7 NA once TRBV7-2 TGTGCCAGCAGCCCCTCCCACGGTCCGCAGGGGGAGCAGTACTTC CASSPSHGPQGEQYF
TRBJ1-5 TRBD1 NA TRBV13 TGTGCCAGCAGCTTACGACAGGGGCGAGGCAATCAGCCCCAGCATTTT CASSLRQGRGNQPQHF
TRBJ1-2 NA NA TRBV4-1 TGCGCCAGCAGCCAAGCAGGGGCGGGAGTCATCTATGGCTACACCTTC CASSQAGAGVIYGYTF
TRBJ1-4 TRBD1 NA TRBV28 TGTGCCAGCAGTTTAGCAGGGGGTCAGGGAAAACTGTTTTTT CASSLAGGQGKLFF
TRBJ2-7 TRBD1 NA TRBV4-2 TGTGCCAGCAGCCAAGAGCCACAGGGGCCGTACGAGCAGTACTTC CASSQEPQGPYEQYF
TRBJ2-7 TRBD2 NA TRBV28 TGTGCCAGCAGTCGAGCCGGGACTAGCGGGATCTACGAGCAGTACTTC CASSRAGTSGIYEQYF
TRBJ1-2 NA NA TRBV7-9 TGTGCCAGCAGCTTAGCTAGCGGAGGGTGGTATGGCTACACCTTC CASSLASGGWYGYTF
TRBJ2-7 NA once TRBV6-5 TGTGCCAGCAGAAAGGATCTATTCGGGTACGAGCAGTACTTC CASRKDLFGYEQYF
TRBJ2-7 TRBD2 NA TRBV27 TGTGCCAGCAGTTTTCTTCTAGCGGGGACCTACGAGCAGTACTTC CASSFLLAGTYEQYF
TRBJ2-7 TRBD1 NA TRBV5-6 TGTGCCAGCAGCACCGGGACAGGGGTGTACGAGCAGTACTTC CASSTGTGVYEQYF
TRBJ1-4 TRBD1 NA TRBV2 TGTGCCAGCAGATCACAGGGGAAAGGAACTAATGAAAAACTGTTTTTT CASRSQGKGTNEKLFF
TRBJ2-7 TRBD2 NA TRBV27 TGTGCCAGCAGCAGAGCGGGGGCCAAAACCTACGAGCAGTACTTC CASSRAGAKTYEQYF
TRBJ2-5 NA once TRBV5-4 TGTGCCAGCAGCCGCGCCTCTCGAGAGACCCAGTACTTC CASSRASRETQYF
TRBJ1-1 NA NA TRBV4-3 TGCGCCAGCAGCCAAGAGGACTGGCTGGCCACTGAAGCTTTCTTT CASSQEDWLATEAFF
TRBJ2-2 TRBD1 NA TRBV2 TGTGCCAGCAGGGTTGACAGGGCCGGGGAGCTGTTTTTT CASRVDRAGELFF
TRBJ2-5 NA once TRBV7-7 TGTGCCAGCAGCTCCTCCGGCAGGCAAGAGACCCAGTACTTC CASSSSGRQETQYF
TRBJ2-1 TRBD2 NA TRBV4-3 TGCGCCAGCAGCCAAGAGGAGGGTCGCGGGGGGCGCCCCTACAATGAGCAGTTCTTC CASSQEEGRGGRPYNEQFF